This T cell receptor beta chain derives from a study of T-cell memory formation after mild COVID-19. Regarding the study as a whole: While clones contracting from day 15 to 85 were balanced between CD4 and CD8, later expanders leaned CD4+. The finding that pre-infection memory included some responding clones suggested that cross-reactive memory joined.

TCRdb redid the calling of the 5' RACE reads with MiXCR, one entry per CDR3 protein. The sample holds roughly 600,000 distinct CDR3 sequences, about 20% seen once. This clonotype was observed a handful of times. Its antigen remains unknown. The sample comprised PBMCs or a T cell subset sorted from them (not recorded which). The sequence derives from an adult woman who had mild COVID-19 (a few samples of this study predate the infection). Cell type and time point are not known.

The CDR3 sequence is CASSLERTEAYEQYF. The DNA for the CDR3 is TGTGCCAGCAGCTTGGAACGGACAGAAGCCTACGAGCAGTACTTC. The chain links TRBV5-6 to TRBJ2-7; perhaps TRBD1 as D (6 bases). Deletions cut 0 bases from V and 2 bases from J, with 12 bases between. Per the germline V gene, CDR1 is SGHDT and CDR2 is YYEEEE. The CDR3 extends over 15 amino acids.